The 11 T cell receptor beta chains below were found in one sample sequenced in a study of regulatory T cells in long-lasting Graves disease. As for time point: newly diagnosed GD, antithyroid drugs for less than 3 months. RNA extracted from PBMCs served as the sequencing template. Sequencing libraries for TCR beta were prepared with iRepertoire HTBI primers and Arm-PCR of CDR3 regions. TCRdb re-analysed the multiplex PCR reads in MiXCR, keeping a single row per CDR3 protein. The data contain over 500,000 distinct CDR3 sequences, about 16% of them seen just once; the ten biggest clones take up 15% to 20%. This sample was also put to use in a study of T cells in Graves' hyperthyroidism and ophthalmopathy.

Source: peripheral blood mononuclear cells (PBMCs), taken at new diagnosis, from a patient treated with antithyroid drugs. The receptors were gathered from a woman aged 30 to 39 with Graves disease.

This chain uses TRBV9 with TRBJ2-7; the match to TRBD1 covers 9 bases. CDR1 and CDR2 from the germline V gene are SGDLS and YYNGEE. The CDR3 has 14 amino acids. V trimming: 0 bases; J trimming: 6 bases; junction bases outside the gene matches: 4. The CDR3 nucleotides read TGTGCCAGCAGCGTAGGGGGGACAGGGTTCGAGCAGTACTTC. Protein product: CASSVGGTGFEQYF.

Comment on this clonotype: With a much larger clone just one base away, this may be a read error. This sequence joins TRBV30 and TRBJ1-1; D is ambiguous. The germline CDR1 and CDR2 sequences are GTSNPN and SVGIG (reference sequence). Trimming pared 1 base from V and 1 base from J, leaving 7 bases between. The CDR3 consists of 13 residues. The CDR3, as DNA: TGTGCCTGGAGTGCAAGGTCGAACACTGAAGCTTTCTTT. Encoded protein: CAWSARSNTEAFF. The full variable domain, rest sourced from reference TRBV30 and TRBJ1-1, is SQTIHQWPATLVQPVGSPLSLECTVEGTSNPNLYWYRQAAGRGLQLLFYSVGIGQISSEVPQNLSASRPQDRQFILSSKKLLLSDSGFYLCAWSARSNTEAFFGQGTRLTVV.

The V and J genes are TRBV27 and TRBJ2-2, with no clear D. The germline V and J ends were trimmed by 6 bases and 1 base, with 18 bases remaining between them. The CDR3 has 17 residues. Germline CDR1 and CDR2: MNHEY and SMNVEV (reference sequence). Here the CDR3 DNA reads TGTGCCAGCAGGTTTAAGGCCTTGACGGGGAACACCGGGGAGCTGTTTTTT. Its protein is CASRFKALTGNTGELFF.

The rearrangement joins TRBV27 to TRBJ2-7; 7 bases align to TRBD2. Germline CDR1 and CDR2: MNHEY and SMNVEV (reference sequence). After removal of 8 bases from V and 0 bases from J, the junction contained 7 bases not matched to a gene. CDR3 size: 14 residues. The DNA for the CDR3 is TGTGCCAGCTGGAGGGCGGGAGACTCCTACGAGCAGTACTTC. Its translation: CASWRAGDSYEQYF.

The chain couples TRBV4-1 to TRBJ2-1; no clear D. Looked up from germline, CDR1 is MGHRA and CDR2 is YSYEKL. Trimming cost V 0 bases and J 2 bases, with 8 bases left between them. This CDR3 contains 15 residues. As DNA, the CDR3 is TGCGCCAGCAGCCAAGATCGTACTCCCTACAATGAGCAGTTCTTC. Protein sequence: CASSQDRTPYNEQFF.

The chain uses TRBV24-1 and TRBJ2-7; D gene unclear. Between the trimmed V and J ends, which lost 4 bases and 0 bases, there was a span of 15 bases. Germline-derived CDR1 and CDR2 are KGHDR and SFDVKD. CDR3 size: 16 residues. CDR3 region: CATSDDPTASSYEQYF. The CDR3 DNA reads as TGTGCCACCAGTGACGACCCTACAGCTAGCTCCTACGAGCAGTACTTC.

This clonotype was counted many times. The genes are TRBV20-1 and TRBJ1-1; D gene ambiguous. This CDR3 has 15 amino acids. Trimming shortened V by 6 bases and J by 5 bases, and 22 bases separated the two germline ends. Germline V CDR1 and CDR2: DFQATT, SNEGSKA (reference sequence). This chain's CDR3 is CSANIPGKSLTEAFF. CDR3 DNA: TGCAGTGCGAACATCCCAGGAAAATCTTTGACTGAAGCTTTCTTT.

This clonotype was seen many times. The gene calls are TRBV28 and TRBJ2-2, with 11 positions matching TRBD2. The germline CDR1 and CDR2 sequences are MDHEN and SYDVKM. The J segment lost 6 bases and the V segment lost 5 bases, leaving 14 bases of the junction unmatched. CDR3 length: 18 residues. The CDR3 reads CASSAPLLAGGSAGELFF. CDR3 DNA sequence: TGTGCCAGCAGTGCCCCCCTCCTAGCGGGAGGAAGCGCCGGGGAGCTGTTTTTT.

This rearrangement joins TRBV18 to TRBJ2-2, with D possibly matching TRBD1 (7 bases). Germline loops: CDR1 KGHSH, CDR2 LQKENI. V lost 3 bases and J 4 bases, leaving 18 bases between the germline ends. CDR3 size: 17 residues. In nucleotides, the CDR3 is TGTGCCAGCTCACCCTCCCGGAACAGGGGAGGCACCGGGGAGCTGTTTTTT. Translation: CASSPSRNRGGTGELFF.

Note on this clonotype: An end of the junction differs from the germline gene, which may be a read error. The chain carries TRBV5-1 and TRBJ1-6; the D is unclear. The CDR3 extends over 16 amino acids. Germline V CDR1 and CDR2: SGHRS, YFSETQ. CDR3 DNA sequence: TGTGCCAGCAGCCCGCTCGGAGGGCGATATAATTCACCCCTCCACTTT. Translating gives CASSPLGGRYNSPLHF.

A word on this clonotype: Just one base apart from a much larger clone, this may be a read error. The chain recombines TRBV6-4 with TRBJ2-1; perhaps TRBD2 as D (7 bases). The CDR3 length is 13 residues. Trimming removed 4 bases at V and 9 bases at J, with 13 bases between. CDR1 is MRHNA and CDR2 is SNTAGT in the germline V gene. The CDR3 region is CASSAEGGGEQFF. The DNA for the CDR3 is TGTGCCAGCAGTGCGGAGGGGGGGGGTGAGCAGTTCTTC.